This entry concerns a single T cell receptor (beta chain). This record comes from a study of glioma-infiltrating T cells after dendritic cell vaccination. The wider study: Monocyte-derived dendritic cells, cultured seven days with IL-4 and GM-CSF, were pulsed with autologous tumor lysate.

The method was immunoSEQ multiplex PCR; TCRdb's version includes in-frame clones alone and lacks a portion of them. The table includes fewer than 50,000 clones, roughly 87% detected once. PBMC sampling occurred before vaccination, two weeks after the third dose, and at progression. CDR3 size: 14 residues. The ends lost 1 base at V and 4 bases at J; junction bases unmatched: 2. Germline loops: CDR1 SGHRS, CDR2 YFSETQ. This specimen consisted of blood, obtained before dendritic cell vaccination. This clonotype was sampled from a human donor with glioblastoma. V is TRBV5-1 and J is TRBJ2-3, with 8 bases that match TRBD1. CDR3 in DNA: TGCGCCAGCAGCTTGCAGGGGGCCGCAGATACGCAGTATTTT. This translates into CASSLQGAADTQYF.